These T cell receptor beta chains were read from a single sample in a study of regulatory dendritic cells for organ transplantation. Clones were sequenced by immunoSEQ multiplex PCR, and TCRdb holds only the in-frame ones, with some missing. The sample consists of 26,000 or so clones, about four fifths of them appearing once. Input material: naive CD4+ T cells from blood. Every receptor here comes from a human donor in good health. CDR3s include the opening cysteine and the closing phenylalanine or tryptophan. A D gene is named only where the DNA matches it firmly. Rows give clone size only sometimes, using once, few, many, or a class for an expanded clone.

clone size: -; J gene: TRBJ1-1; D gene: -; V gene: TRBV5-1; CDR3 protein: CASSLFNRNTEAFF; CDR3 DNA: TGCGCCAGCAGCTTATTTAACAGAAACACTGAAGCTTTCTTT
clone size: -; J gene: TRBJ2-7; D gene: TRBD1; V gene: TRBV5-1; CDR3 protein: CASSTWGTGVEQYF; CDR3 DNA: TGCGCCAGCAGCACCTGGGGGACAGGGGTCGAGCAGTACTTC
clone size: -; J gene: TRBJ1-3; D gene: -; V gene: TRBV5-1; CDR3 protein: CASSRGGDLSGNTIYF; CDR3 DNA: TGCGCCAGCAGCCGAGGAGGCGACCTCTCTGGAAACACCATATATTTT
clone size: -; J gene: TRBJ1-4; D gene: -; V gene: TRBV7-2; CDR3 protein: CASSSLNEKLFF; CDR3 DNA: TGTGCCAGCAGCTCCTTAAATGAAAAACTGTTTTTT
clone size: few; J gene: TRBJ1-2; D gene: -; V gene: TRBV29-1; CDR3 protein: CSVEETGRQLTGYTF; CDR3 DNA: TGCAGCGTTGAAGAGACAGGACGCCAACTAACTGGCTACACCTTC
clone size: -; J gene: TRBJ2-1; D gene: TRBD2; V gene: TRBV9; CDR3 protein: CASSVAPGTSGGSYNEQFF; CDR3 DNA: TGTGCCAGCAGCGTAGCCCCCGGGACTAGCGGGGGCTCCTACAATGAGCAGTTCTTC
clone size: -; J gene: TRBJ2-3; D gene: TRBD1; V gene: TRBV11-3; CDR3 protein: CASSQSWTGPADTQYF; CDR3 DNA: TGTGCCAGCAGCCAATCCTGGACAGGGCCGGCAGATACGCAGTATTTT
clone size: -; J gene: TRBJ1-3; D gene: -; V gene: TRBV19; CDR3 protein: CASSARAASGDSGNTIYF; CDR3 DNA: TGTGCCAGTAGTGCCAGGGCGGCGAGTGGGGACTCTGGAAACACCATATATTTT
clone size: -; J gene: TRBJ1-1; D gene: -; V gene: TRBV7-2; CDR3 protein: CASSLTGNTEAFF; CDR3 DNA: TGTGCCAGCAGCTTAACAGGGAACACTGAAGCTTTCTTT
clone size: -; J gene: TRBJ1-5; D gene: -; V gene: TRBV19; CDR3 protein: CASSAGGIQPQHF; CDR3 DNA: TGTGCCAGTAGTGCTGGAGGTATTCAGCCCCAGCATTTT
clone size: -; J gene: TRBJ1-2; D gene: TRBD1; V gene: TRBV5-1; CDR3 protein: CASSSAGTGGYGYTF; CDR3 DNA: TGCGCCAGCAGCTCTGCAGGGACAGGGGGCTATGGCTACACCTTC
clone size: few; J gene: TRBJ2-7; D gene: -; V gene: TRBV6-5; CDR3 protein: CASTSDTTYEQYF; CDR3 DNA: TGTGCCAGCACCTCGGACACTACCTACGAGCAGTACTTC
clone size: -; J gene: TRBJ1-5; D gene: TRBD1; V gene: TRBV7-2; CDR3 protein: CASSPRQGTHQPQHF; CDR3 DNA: TGTGCCAGCAGCCCTCGACAGGGGACTCATCAGCCCCAGCATTTT
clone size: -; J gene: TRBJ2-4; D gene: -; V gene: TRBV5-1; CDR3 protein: CASSPPGVLAKNIQYF; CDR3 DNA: TGCGCCAGCAGCCCCCCGGGGGTGCTAGCCAAAAACATTCAGTACTTC
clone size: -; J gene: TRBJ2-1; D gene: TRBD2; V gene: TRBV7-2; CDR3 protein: CASSLTRGGDNEQFF; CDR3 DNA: TGTGCCAGCAGCTTAACGCGGGGGGGCGACAATGAGCAGTTCTTC
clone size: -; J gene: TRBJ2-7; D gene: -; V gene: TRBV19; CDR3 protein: CASSKIDSSYEQYF; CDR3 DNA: TGTGCCAGTAGTAAAATCGACAGCTCCTACGAGCAGTACTTC
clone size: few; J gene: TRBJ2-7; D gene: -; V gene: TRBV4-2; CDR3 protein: CASSQEGF; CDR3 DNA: TGTGCCAGCAGCCAGGAGGGCTTC
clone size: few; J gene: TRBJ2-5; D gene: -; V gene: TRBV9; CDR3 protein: CASSVAGDVQETQYF; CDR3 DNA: TGTGCCAGCAGCGTAGCAGGGGACGTACAAGAGACCCAGTACTTC
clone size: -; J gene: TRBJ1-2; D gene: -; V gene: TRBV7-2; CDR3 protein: CASSLGQGSYGYTF; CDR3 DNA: TGTGCCAGCAGCCTCGGGCAGGGGTCCTATGGCTACACCTTC
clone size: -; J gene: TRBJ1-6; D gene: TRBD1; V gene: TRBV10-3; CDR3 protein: CATSGQGGNSPLHF; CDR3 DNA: TGTGCCACGTCGGGACAGGGAGGAAATTCACCCCTCCACTTT
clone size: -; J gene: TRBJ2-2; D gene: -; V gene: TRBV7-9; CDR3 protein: CASSSPTNTGELFF; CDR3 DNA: TGTGCCAGCAGCTCCCCAACGAACACCGGGGAGCTGTTTTTT
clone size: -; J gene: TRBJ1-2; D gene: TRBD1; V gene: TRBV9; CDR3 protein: CASSVGRGTVYGYTF; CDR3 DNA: TGTGCCAGCAGCGTAGGCAGGGGGACGGTCTATGGCTACACCTTC
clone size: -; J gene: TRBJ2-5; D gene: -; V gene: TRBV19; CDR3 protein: CASSSGETQYF; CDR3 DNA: TGTGCCAGTAGTTCCGGGGAGACCCAGTACTTC
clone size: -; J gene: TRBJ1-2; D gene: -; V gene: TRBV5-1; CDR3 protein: CASSSLGDYGYTF; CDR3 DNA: TGCGCCAGCAGCTCCCTGGGAGACTATGGCTACACCTTC
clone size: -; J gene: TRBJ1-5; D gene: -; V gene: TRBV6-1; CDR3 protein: CASSETRSWPQHF; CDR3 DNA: TGTGCCAGCAGTGAAACTCGTTCGTGGCCCCAGCATTTT
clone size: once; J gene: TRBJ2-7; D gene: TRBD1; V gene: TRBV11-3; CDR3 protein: CASSLVGQGAREQYF; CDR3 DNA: TGTGCCAGCAGCTTAGTGGGACAGGGGGCGAGGGAGCAGTACTTC
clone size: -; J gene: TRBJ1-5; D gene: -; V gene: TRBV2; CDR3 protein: CASSSFAQPQHF; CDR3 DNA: TGTGCCAGCAGTTCATTTGCGCAGCCCCAGCATTTT
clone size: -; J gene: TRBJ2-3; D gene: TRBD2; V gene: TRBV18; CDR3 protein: CASSPWAGDSTDTQYF; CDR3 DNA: TGTGCCAGCTCACCATGGGCGGGGGATAGCACAGATACGCAGTATTTT
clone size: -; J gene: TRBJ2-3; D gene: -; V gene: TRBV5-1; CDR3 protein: CASSLGALRTDTQYF; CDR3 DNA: TGCGCCAGCAGCTTGGGGGCTCTACGCACAGATACGCAGTATTTT
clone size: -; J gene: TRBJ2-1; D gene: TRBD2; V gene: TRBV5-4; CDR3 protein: CASSLRRGASNPQFF; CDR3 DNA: TGTGCCAGCAGCTTGAGGCGGGGGGCCTCCAACCCGCAGTTCTTC
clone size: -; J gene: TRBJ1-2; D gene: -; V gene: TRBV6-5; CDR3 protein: CASSSQGDYGYTF; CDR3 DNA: TGTGCCAGCAGTTCACAGGGTGACTATGGCTACACCTTC
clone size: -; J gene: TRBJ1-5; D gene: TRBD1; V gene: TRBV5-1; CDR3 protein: CASSWGQGDQPQHF; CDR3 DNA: TGCGCCAGCAGCTGGGGACAGGGGGATCAGCCCCAGCATTTT
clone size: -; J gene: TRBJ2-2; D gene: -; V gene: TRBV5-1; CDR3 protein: CASSLSTLNGELFF; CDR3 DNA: TGCGCCAGCAGCTTATCTACTCTCAACGGGGAGCTGTTTTTT
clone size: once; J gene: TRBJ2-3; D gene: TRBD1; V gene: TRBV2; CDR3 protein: CASISRGGGTDTQYF; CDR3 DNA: TGTGCCAGCATCTCCCGAGGGGGCGGAACAGATACGCAGTATTTT
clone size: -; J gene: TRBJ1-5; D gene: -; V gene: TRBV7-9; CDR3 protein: CASSLEGKVQPQHF; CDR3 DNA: TGTGCCAGCAGCTTAGAGGGGAAGGTTCAGCCCCAGCATTTT